Reported below is one TCR beta chain. What it binds is not known. As for time point: cycle 4 day 1 (C4D1), after less than seven weeks of nivolumab. There was relapse after autologous stem cell transplantation in every patient, and there was variation in brentuximab vedotin exposure. V lost 1 base and J lost 3, with 19 bases in between. Germline assignment: CDR1 SGHAT and CDR2 FQNNGV. The CDR3 spans 17 residues. This specimen comes from a study of PD-1 blockade in classical Hodgkin lymphoma. Study information: Patients received nivolumab 3 mg/kg intravenously every 2 weeks. Findings and caveats of the study: Prior therapy or disease activity may underlie the repertoire differences, whose causes remain undefined. Diversity similar to that of newly diagnosed patients was seen at baseline in complete responders.

Produced via immunoSEQ multiplex PCR; TCRdb's table is partial and in-frame only. The data show 40,000 to 65,000 clones, with roughly 86% seen just once and around 7.1% held by the top ten. The sample here was peripheral blood mononuclear cells (PBMCs), taken before the fourth cycle of nivolumab. The chain carries TRBV11-2 and TRBJ2-7; no clear D gene. The receptor was derived from a human donor with classical Hodgkin lymphoma. This CDR3 reads CASSLGDGLRLDYEQYF. The DNA of the CDR3 is TGTGCCAGCAGCTTAGGGGATGGATTGAGGTTGGACTACGAGCAGTACTTC.